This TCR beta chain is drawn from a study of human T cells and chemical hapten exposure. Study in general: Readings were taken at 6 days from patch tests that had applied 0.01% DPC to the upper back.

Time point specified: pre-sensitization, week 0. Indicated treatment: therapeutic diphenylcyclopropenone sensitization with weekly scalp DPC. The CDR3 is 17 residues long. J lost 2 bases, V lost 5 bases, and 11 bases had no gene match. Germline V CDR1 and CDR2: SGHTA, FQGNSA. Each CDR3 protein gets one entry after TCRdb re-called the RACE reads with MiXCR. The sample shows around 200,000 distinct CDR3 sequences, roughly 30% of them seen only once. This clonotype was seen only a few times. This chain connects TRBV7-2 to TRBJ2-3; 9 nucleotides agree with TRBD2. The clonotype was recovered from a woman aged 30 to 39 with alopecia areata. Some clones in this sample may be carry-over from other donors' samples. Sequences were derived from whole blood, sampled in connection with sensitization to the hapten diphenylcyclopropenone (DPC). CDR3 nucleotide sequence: TGTGCCAGCAGCCCGGATGCTAGCGGGGTGTTCACAGATACGCAGTATTTT. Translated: CASSPDASGVFTDTQYF. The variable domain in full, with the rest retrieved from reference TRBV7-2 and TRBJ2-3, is GAGVSQSPSNKVTEKGKDVELRCDPISGHTALYWYRQSLGQGLEFLIYFQGNSAPDKSGLPSDRFSAERTGGSVSTLTIQRTQQEDSAVYLCASSPDASGVFTDTQYFGPGTRLTVL.